This T cell receptor beta chain was identified during a study of identical twins. The CDR3 totals 14 residues. With 0 bases clipped from V and 3 bases from J, the junction kept 0 bases outside the gene matches. CDR1 SGDLS and CDR2 YYNGEE come from the germline V gene. TCRdb analysed the 5' RACE reads with MiXCR anew, one entry per CDR3 protein. The sample has some 790,000 distinct CDR3 sequences; roughly 20% are singletons. Another study also made use of these data, one on T cells expressing NK-cell markers.

This sequence joins TRBV9 and TRBJ2-7; 10 bases are shared with TRBD2. This sequence was found in a young woman in good health. The specimen was PBMCs. The CDR3 sequence is CASSVGTSGYEQYF. The DNA for the CDR3 is TGTGCCAGCAGCGTAGGGACTAGCGGCTACGAGCAGTACTTC.